This T cell receptor (beta chain) is drawn from a study of T cell responses to AZD1222 COVID-19 vaccine. Overall study: Second doses were pooled across both intervals (about 4 or about 12 weeks). General study findings and limits: Unmutated variant regions are reportedly targeted by nearly half of spike-specific TCRs. Clonal diversity was possibly underestimated, and white British individuals and females predominated among donors. Vaccine-associated CD4 TCRs ranged over spike, dominating at 160-218 and 743-854.

The table lists this clone with many counts. Its specificity is not known. Other DNA variants within this sample encode the same CDR3. The CDR3 has 13 amino acids. Germline V gene lookup returns CDR1 LGHDT and CDR2 YNNKEL (reference sequence). With 1 base removed from V and 2 bases from J, the gap between germline ends came to 5 bases. Sequenced by immunoSEQ multiplex PCR; TCRdb stores in-frame clones only, minus some. The sample has roughly 120,000 clones; 80% to 90% are singletons. The sequencing used peripheral blood, collected on day 0 of AZD1222 vaccination. The TCR sequence derives from an adult in good health. The chain joins TRBV3-1 (or the pseudogene TRBV3-2) to TRBJ1-1; D uncertain. The CDR3 bases are TGTGCCAGCAGCCAAGGGCCTAACACTGAAGCTTTCTTT. Residues: CASSQGPNTEAFF.